What follows is one TCR beta chain and its context. The antigen remains undetermined. The record originates from a study of OX40 agonist ivuxolimab in advanced cancers. Study-level points and caveats: CD4+ T cells averaged fewer expanded clones than CD8+ T cells.

Data came from immunoSEQ multiplex PCR; TCRdb stores just in-frame clones and leaves some out. The data show around 90,000 clones, around nine tenths seen once. Germline V lookup: CDR1 ENHRY, CDR2 SYGVKD. The CDR3 sequence is 13 residues long. V trimming: 7 bases; J trimming: 6 bases; junction bases outside the gene matches: 6. V usage is TRBV10-3 and J usage is TRBJ1-2, with 9 nucleotides matching TRBD1. The specimen was CD4+ or CD8+ T cells sorted from blood, collected in a trial of the OX40 agonist ivuxolimab. This TCR derives from an adult with an advanced solid tumor such as melanoma, head and neck, liver or kidney cancer. The CDR3 loop is CAINPTGGNGYTF. As DNA, the CDR3 is TGTGCCATCAATCCGACAGGGGGAAATGGCTACACCTTC.